This T cell receptor (beta chain) was identified in a study of blood T cell repertoires in COVID-19 (TCRdb year 2020). Regarding the study in general: Samples covering the acute and convalescent phases of COVID-19 were provided by collaborators in the United States, Italy and Spain. The material from the prospective study consisted of cDNA or gDNA derived from T cells, B-cell-depleted T cells, or PBMCs. Deeply sampled blood TCRbeta repertoires from subjects exposed to, actively infected with, or recovered from COVID-19 were included in the dataset. A freely available public database, intended as a resource for researchers studying the immune response to SARS-CoV-2, is where the repertoires were released. Samples came from the ongoing ImmuneRACE study (first 160 participants) plus 1,254 subjects from 6 global collaborators. Sample metadata almost always included a de-identified subject ID, COVID-19 status, age in years and sex. HLA class I and class II types, where available, came from metadata supplied by the sample provider rather than from assay-based typing. What the authors observed across the whole study: The amount of clinical and demographic metadata varied by source and participant and was provided uncurated.

The cysteine opens and the phenylalanine closes a CDR3 of 13 amino acids. The DNA shown is the 39-base CDR3, in frame from base 1. Relative to germline, V is 0 bases shorter and J is 2 bases shorter, with 5 bases between their ends. On this clone itself: Its antigen is still unknown. Base quality data are lacking; no much larger clone is found one base away.

Each collaborating institution followed its own protocols to collect whole blood in K2EDTA tubes. For TCRbeta analysis, collaborators shipped samples in one of three forms: frozen whole blood, isolated PBMCs, or DNA extracted from either of those sample types. TCRbeta CDR3 regions were amplified from genomic DNA by means of the immunoSEQ Assay, a bias-controlled multiplex PCR. The authors' pipeline ran thus. The number of nucleated cells in each sample was estimated from the amplification of reference gene primers within the assay. To quantify the absolute abundance of each unique TCRbeta CDR3 rearrangement, sequence reads were collapsed and filtered. For each sample, productive Simpson clonality was calculated as the square root of Simpson's diversity index over productive rearrangements. Entries here come from immuneACCESS through TCRdb and include only in-frame sequences with V and J called. Some clones fail to appear in such tables; in the studies checked, an unresolved V gene covers under half of the shortfall, and the cause of the remainder is unknown. The V and J calls and clone size come from that table; D and trimming were worked out from the DNA. This sample comprises roughly 56,000 clones, 91% of them detected only once. Jointly, the top ten make up about 6.3% of the sample.

This receptor was obtained from a man between 45 and 60 years old with active COVID-19. Source material: peripheral blood. Here the chain combines TRBV12-3 or TRBV12-4 and TRBJ2-7; no D gene can be assigned with confidence. The CDR3 region: CASSLAQTYEQYF. The DNA reads TGTGCCAGCAGTTTAGCGCAGACCTACGAGCAGTACTTC.